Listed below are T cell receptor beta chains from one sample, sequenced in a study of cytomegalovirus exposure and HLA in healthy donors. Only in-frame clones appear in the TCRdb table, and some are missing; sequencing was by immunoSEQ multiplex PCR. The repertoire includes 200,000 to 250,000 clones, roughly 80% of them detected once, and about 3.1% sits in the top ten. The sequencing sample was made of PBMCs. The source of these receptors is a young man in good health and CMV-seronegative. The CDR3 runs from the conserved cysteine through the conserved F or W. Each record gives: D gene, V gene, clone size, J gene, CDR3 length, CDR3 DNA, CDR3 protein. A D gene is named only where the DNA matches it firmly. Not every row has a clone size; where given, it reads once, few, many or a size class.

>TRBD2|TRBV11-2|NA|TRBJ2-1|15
TGTGCCAGCAGCTTTTCTAGCGGGGGGGCACAGGAGCAGTTCTTC
CASSFSSGGAQEQFF
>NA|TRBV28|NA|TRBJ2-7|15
TGTGCCAGCAACGTATGGGCAGGAAAAGCCTACGAGCAGTACTTC
CASNVWAGKAYEQYF
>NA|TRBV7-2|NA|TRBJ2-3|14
TGTGCCAGCAGTTTTAGACAGAACACAGATACGCAGTATTTT
CASSFRQNTDTQYF
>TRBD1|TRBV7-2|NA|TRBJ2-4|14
TGTGCCAGCAGCTCCCCCCGGACAGGGTACATTCAGTACTTC
CASSSPRTGYIQYF
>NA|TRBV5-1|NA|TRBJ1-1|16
TGCGCCAGCAGCCGATTGGCCGCGGGGGGGAACACTGAAGCTTTCTTT
CASSRLAAGGNTEAFF
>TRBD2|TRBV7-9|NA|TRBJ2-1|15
TGTGCCAGCAGCTTAAGATCTAGCGGGGTCAATGAGCAGTTCTTC
CASSLRSSGVNEQFF
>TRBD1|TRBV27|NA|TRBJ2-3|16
TGTGCCAGCAGTTCTGCCTACAGGGGTAGCACAGATACGCAATATTTT
CASSSAYRGSTDTQYF
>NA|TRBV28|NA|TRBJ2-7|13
TGTGCCAGCAGCTTCGCGACAGGCTACGAGCAGTACTTC
CASSFATGYEQYF
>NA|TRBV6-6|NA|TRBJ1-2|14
TGTGCCAGCAGCCTTCTTGGACAGCTCTATGGCTACACCTTC
CASSLLGQLYGYTF
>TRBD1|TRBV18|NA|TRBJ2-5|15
TGTGCCAGCTCACCCGGGACAGGGGGTCAAGAGACCCAGTACTTC
CASSPGTGGQETQYF
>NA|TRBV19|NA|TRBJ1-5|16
TGTGCCAGTAGTCCCGCGCGGCAGGGGCTTGGTCAGCCCCAGCATTTT
CASSPARQGLGQPQHF
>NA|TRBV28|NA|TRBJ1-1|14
TGTGCCAGCAGTTTCAAGGGGATGAACACTGAAGCTTTCTTT
CASSFKGMNTEAFF
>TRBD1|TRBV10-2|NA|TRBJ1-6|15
TGCGCCAGCAGCATCCGGGACAGGGACAATTCACCCCTCCACTTT
CASSIRDRDNSPLHF
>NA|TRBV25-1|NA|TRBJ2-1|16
TGTGCCAGCAGTGAGGGGAGAGGTGGCTCCTACAATGAGCAGTTCTTC
CASSEGRGGSYNEQFF
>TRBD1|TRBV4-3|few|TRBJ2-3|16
TGCGCCAGCAGCGGGAGGAGACAGGGGGGCACAGATACGCAGTATTTT
CASSGRRQGGTDTQYF
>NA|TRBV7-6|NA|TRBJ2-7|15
TGTGCCAGCAGCTTCGGGACAACGAACGCGGGCGAGCAGTACTTC
CASSFGTTNAGEQYF
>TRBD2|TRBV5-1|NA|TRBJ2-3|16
TGCGCCAGCAGCCCGGAGCGGGGGGGCACCACAGATACGCAGTATTTT
CASSPERGGTTDTQYF
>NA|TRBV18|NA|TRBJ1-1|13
TGTGCCAGCTCACCCGGGAGGAACACTGAAGCTTTCTTT
CASSPGRNTEAFF
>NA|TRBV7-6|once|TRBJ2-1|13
TGTGCCAGCAGCTCCCGTTACTACAATGAGCAGTTCTTC
CASSSRYYNEQFF
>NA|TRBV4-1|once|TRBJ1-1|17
TGCGCCAGCAGCCTTCAAGTCGGGACAAGAATGAACACTGAAGCTTTCTTT
CASSLQVGTRMNTEAFF
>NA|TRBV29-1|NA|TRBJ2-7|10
TGCAGCGTTGTGTCCAGGGAGCAGTACTTC
CSVVSREQYF
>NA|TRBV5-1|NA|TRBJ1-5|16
TGCGCCAGCAGCCCGCTAGGCGAACATAGCAATCAGCCCCAGCATTTT
CASSPLGEHSNQPQHF
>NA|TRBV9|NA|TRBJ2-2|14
TGTGCCAGCAGCGGACCCGCGGGCAGCGGGGAGCTGTTTTTT
CASSGPAGSGELFF
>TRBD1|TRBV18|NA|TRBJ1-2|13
TGTGCCAGCCGTTCTTGGGACAGCAATGGCTACACCTTC
CASRSWDSNGYTF
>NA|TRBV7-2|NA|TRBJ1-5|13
TGTGCCAGCGGCCCGACATCAAATCAGCCCCAGCATTTT
CASGPTSNQPQHF
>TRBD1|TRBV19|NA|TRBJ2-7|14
TGTGCCAGTAGTATTGGGACAGGGGGCTACGAGCAGTACTTC
CASSIGTGGYEQYF
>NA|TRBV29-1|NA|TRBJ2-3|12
TGCAGCGTTGTACAGGGCACAGATACGCAGTATTTT
CSVVQGTDTQYF
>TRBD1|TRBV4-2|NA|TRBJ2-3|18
TGTGCCAGCAGCCAAGATCCGCAGGGGGCGGGAAGCACAGATACGCAGTATTTT
CASSQDPQGAGSTDTQYF
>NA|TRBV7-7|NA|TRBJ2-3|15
TGTGCTAGCAGTCCAGGGTTGACTAGCACAGATACGCAGTATTTT
CASSPGLTSTDTQYF
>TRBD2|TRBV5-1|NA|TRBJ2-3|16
TGCGCAACCAAACCGGGACTAGCGGGGGACTTAGATACGCAGTATTTT
CATKPGLAGDLDTQYF
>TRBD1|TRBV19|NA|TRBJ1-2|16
TGTGCCAGTAGTATAGACGCGGGACAGGGCTTCGAGGGCTACACCTTC
CASSIDAGQGFEGYTF
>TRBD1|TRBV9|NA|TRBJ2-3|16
TGTGCCAGCAGCGTAGACGGGCAGGGGGCTTTAGATACGCAGTATTTT
CASSVDGQGALDTQYF
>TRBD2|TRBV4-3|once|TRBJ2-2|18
TGCGCCAGCAGCCAAGATGGTCTAGCGGGCTTGAACACCGGGGAGCTGTTTTTT
CASSQDGLAGLNTGELFF
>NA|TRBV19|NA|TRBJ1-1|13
TGTGCCAGTAGCCACAACAGGGACACTGAAGCTTTCTTT
CASSHNRDTEAFF
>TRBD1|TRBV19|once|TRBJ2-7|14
TGTGCCAGTAGTACGGGACAGGGTGCCCACGAGCAGTACTTC
CASSTGQGAHEQYF
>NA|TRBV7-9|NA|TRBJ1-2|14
TGTGCCAGCAGCTTAGCGCAAGGGGGAAGAGGCTACACCTTC
CASSLAQGGRGYTF
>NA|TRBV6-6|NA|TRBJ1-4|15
TGTGCCAGCAGTGTACGGGGGGGAACTAATGAAAAACTGTTTTTT
CASSVRGGTNEKLFF
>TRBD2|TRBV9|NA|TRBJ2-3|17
TGTGCCAGCAGCCCCGGGGGAGGGAATCGCCCCACAGATACGCAGTATTTT
CASSPGGGNRPTDTQYF
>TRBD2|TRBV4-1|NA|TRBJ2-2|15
TGCGCCAGCAGGGCTAGCGGGGGGGCGAGCGGGGAGCTGTTTTTT
CASRASGGASGELFF
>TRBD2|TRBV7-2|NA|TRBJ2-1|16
TGTGCCAGCAGCACCCCGGGACTAGCGGGGGTAATCGGGCAGTTCTTC
CASSTPGLAGVIGQFF
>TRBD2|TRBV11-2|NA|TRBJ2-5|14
TGTGCCAGCAGCCCCGGGGGGGAAGAAGAGACCCAGTACTTC
CASSPGGEEETQYF
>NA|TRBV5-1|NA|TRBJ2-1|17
TGCGCCAGCAGCTTGGCTTTCGGACAGTATTCCTACAATGAGCAGTTCTTC
CASSLAFGQYSYNEQFF
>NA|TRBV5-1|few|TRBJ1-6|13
TGCGCCAGCAGGCGGATTTTTGCGTCACCCCTCCACTTT
CASRRIFASPLHF
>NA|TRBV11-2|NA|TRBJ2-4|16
TGTGCCAGCAGCTTAGGGCAGGTCTGGGCCAAAAACATTCAGTACTTC
CASSLGQVWAKNIQYF
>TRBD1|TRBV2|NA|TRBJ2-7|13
TGTGCCAGCAATCGGGACAGGACCTACGAGCAGTACTTC
CASNRDRTYEQYF